This TCR beta chain was sequenced for a study of T cell changes during pregnancy in multiple sclerosis. Method: immunoSEQ multiplex PCR; TCRdb's copy keeps in-frame clones and lacks some. The data show 85,000 to 130,000 clones, less than 95% seen once. Sequenced here: peripheral blood, sampled before pregnancy. The clonotype was recovered from a female donor with multiple sclerosis, enrolled in a pregnancy study.

The CDR3, as DNA: TGTGCCAGCAGCGACTCTGGGGGGAACTATGGCTACACCTTC. It is translated as CASSDSGGNYGYTF. The rearrangement joins TRBV7-9 to TRBJ1-2; D is possibly TRBD1 (5 bases). V dropped 5 bases and J dropped 2 bases, with 12 bases sitting between them. The CDR3 runs 14 residues. In germline, CDR1 is SEHNR, CDR2 FQNEAQ (reference sequence).